Described below is a single TCR beta chain sequence and its context. This entry comes from a study of T cell responses to AZD1222 COVID-19 vaccine. Sequencing was performed with immunoSEQ multiplex PCR; in TCRdb, only in-frame clones are kept and a portion is missing. The sample carries roughly 200,000 clones, approximately 86% recorded once. The V end lost 5 bases, the J end lost 7 bases, and 19 bases lay between the germline ends. The CDR3 totals 15 residues. Germline CDR1 and CDR2: MNHEY and SVGEGT. The chain recombines TRBV6-2 or TRBV6-3 with TRBJ2-3; maybe TRBD1 (6 bases). The sample in question was peripheral blood, obtained on day 0 of AZD1222 vaccination. This receptor was obtained from an adult in good health. CDR3 bases: TGTGCCAGCAGTGATTCGGACAGTATGACAAATACGCAGTATTTT. Protein sequence: CASSDSDSMTNTQYF.